This T cell receptor beta chain was sequenced for a study of T-cell reconstitution after alpha-beta-depleted transplantation in children. This clonotype appeared once. Unique molecular identifiers were incorporated during preparation of the TCRbeta library. TCRdb recomputed calls from the PCR reads with MiXCR, one row per CDR3 protein. The repertoire consists of 200,000 to 250,000 distinct CDR3 sequences, with about 26% occurring once and the leading ten covering roughly 2.6%. Trimming took off 3 bases at V and 3 bases at J, with 9 bases between the two ends. CDR3 size: 14 residues. The V gene's germline CDR1 is SGHRS and CDR2 YFSETQ.

The source was PBMCs, collected before TCRalphabeta/CD19-depleted stem cell transplant. This sequence originates from a girl under 10 years old with Fanconi anemia, due to receive a stem cell transplant. The chain carries TRBV5-1 and TRBJ2-2, with D unclear. Here the CDR3 reads CASSSNTYTGELFF. The CDR3 DNA sequence: TGCGCCAGCAGCTCGAACACCTACACCGGGGAGCTGTTTTTT.